The rows below give T cell receptor beta chains drawn from one sample of a study of OX40 agonist ivuxolimab in advanced cancers. Measured with immunoSEQ multiplex PCR; TCRdb has only the in-frame clones, and not every one. Of 50,000 to 65,000 clones listed, roughly 86% are singletons. The material sequenced was CD4+ or CD8+ T cells sorted from blood, taken in a trial of the OX40 agonist ivuxolimab. These receptors all come from an adult with an advanced solid tumor such as melanoma, head and neck, liver or kidney cancer. The CDR3 runs from the conserved cysteine through the conserved F or W. D genes are given only for firm matches. Size tells how often a clone was seen (once, few, many) or the class of an expanded clone, and some rows leave it out.

V: TRBV4-1; D: -; J: TRBJ1-5; size: -; DNA: TGCGCCAGCAGCCAAGGGGACGGGGCTAGGCAGGGGATGCCCCAGCATTTT; CDR3: CASSQGDGARQGMPQHF
V: TRBV7-9; D: -; J: TRBJ2-1; size: -; DNA: TGTGCCAGCAGCCCGGACAGCCAACAGTTCTTC; CDR3: CASSPDSQQFF
V: TRBV28; D: -; J: TRBJ2-5; size: once; DNA: TGTGCCAGCAGAGTAACTCCCGGACAGTGGGAGACCCAGTACTTC; CDR3: CASRVTPGQWETQYF
V: TRBV5-4; D: -; J: TRBJ2-3; size: -; DNA: TGTGCCAGCAGCTTACAAGATACGCAGTATTTT; CDR3: CASSLQDTQYF
V: TRBV10-3; D: -; J: TRBJ2-7; size: -; DNA: TGTGCCTCCGGTGGAAACGAGCAGTACTTC; CDR3: CASGGNEQYF
V: TRBV6-1; D: -; J: TRBJ2-3; size: -; DNA: TGTGCCAGCAGTGTAGACAGTTCAGATATGCAGTATTTT; CDR3: CASSVDSSDMQYF
V: TRBV29-1; D: -; J: TRBJ1-2; size: -; DNA: TGCAGCGTTGTAAAGGATCCCTATGGCTACACCTTC; CDR3: CSVVKDPYGYTF
V: TRBV7-9; D: -; J: TRBJ1-4; size: -; DNA: TGTGCCAGCAGCTTAGGGGTAGCAACTAATGAAAAACTGTTTTTT; CDR3: CASSLGVATNEKLFF
V: TRBV28; D: -; J: TRBJ1-2; size: few; DNA: TGTGCCAGCAGAACAGAAAACTATGGCTACACCTTC; CDR3: CASRTENYGYTF
V: TRBV4-3; D: -; J: TRBJ2-5; size: once; DNA: TGCGCCAGCAGCCAAGTTCTAGGGGAGACCCAGTACTTC; CDR3: CASSQVLGETQYF
V: TRBV4-1; D: -; J: TRBJ2-4; size: -; DNA: TGCGCCAGCAGCCCTCGGAAGGGGGAAGGGAATCCAATCATTCAGTACTTC; CDR3: CASSPRKGEGNPIIQYF
V: TRBV18; D: -; J: TRBJ1-2; size: -; DNA: TGTGCCAGCTCGCTTACAGGTGGCTATGGCTACACCTTC; CDR3: CASSLTGGYGYTF
V: TRBV7-2; D: TRBD1; J: TRBJ2-1; size: -; DNA: TGTGCCAGCAGCTTAGTGAGGGACAGGGGCAATGAGCAGTTCTTC; CDR3: CASSLVRDRGNEQFF
V: TRBV2; D: -; J: TRBJ2-7; size: -; DNA: TGTGCCAGCAGTGAATCCCTCGCTTCCTGGGAGCAGTACTTC; CDR3: CASSESLASWEQYF
V: TRBV5-1; D: -; J: TRBJ2-5; size: -; DNA: TGCGCCAGCAGCTTAGGTCAAACTCCCCAAGAGACCCAGTACTTC; CDR3: CASSLGQTPQETQYF
V: TRBV11-1; D: TRBD2; J: TRBJ2-1; size: -; DNA: TGTGCCAGCAGCTTAAGATGGACTAGCGGGATTAATGAGCAGTTCTTC; CDR3: CASSLRWTSGINEQFF
V: TRBV28; D: -; J: TRBJ1-1; size: -; DNA: TGTGCCAGCAGTTTCAGGGAGAACACTGAAGCTTTCTTT; CDR3: CASSFRENTEAFF
V: TRBV5-8; D: TRBD2; J: TRBJ2-7; size: -; DNA: TGTGCCAGCAGCTTCCGGACTAGCGGGACGGATGAGCAGTACTTC; CDR3: CASSFRTSGTDEQYF
V: TRBV28; D: TRBD1; J: TRBJ2-1; size: -; DNA: TGTGCCAGCAGTACGACAGGGTTCTACTCCTACAATGAGCAGTTCTTC; CDR3: CASSTTGFYSYNEQFF
V: TRBV6-5; D: -; J: TRBJ2-5; size: -; DNA: TGTGCCAGCAGCCCCGGTTGGGCCCTGGGAGAGACCCAGTACTTC; CDR3: CASSPGWALGETQYF
V: TRBV28; D: TRBD2; J: TRBJ2-7; size: -; DNA: TGTGCCAGCAGATCGGGGGGGGACACGACCTACGAGCAGTACTTC; CDR3: CASRSGGDTTYEQYF
V: TRBV5-1; D: -; J: TRBJ1-1; size: -; DNA: TGCGCCAGCAGCTACTTGGTATCAGGGATTAACACTGAAGCTTTCTTT; CDR3: CASSYLVSGINTEAFF
V: TRBV6-1; D: TRBD1; J: TRBJ1-1; size: few; DNA: TGTGCCAGCAGTGGACGGACAGGCGGCACTGAAGCTTTCTTT; CDR3: CASSGRTGGTEAFF
V: TRBV6-5; D: -; J: TRBJ2-7; size: -; DNA: TGTGCCAGCACAACCCCCGGATCCTACGAGCAGTACTTC; CDR3: CASTTPGSYEQYF
V: TRBV7-3; D: -; J: TRBJ1-1; size: -; DNA: TGTGCCAGCAGCTTAACGCCAAGTATCACTGAAGCTTTCTTT; CDR3: CASSLTPSITEAFF
V: TRBV25-1; D: -; J: TRBJ2-7; size: -; DNA: TGTGCCAGCAGTGAACGGGGCAGGGTGCGTGAGCAGTACTTC; CDR3: CASSERGRVREQYF
V: TRBV5-6; D: -; J: TRBJ2-2; size: -; DNA: TGTGCCAGCAGCTTGTCTGACACCGGGGAGCTGTTTTTT; CDR3: CASSLSDTGELFF
V: TRBV28; D: -; J: TRBJ1-3; size: -; DNA: TGTGCCAGCAGCTTTGACGCGGGGCTAGGAAACACCATATATTTT; CDR3: CASSFDAGLGNTIYF
V: TRBV6-6; D: -; J: TRBJ2-6; size: -; DNA: TGTGCCAGCAACCCGGCCGGGGCCAACGTCCTGACTTTC; CDR3: CASNPAGANVLTF
V: TRBV14; D: -; J: TRBJ2-7; size: -; DNA: TGTGCCAGCAGCCAAGTCTCCAGAAACGAGCAGTACTTC; CDR3: CASSQVSRNEQYF
V: TRBV19; D: -; J: TRBJ2-5; size: -; DNA: TGTGCCAGTAGTCTCCCCCTGACGGAACATCAAGAGACCCAGTACTTC; CDR3: CASSLPLTEHQETQYF
V: TRBV7-8; D: -; J: TRBJ2-2; size: once; DNA: TGTGCCAGCAGCTTACACCGGGCGTCCGGGGAGCTGTTTTTT; CDR3: CASSLHRASGELFF
V: TRBV27; D: TRBD1; J: TRBJ1-1; size: -; DNA: TGTGCCAGCAGGATGAACAGGGGCGTAGGGTATACTGAAGCTTTCTTT; CDR3: CASRMNRGVGYTEAFF
V: TRBV28; D: TRBD1; J: TRBJ1-4; size: -; DNA: TGTGCCAGCAGTCCACCGACAGGGGGCAGTGAAAAACTGTTTTTT; CDR3: CASSPPTGGSEKLFF
V: TRBV5-1; D: TRBD2; J: TRBJ2-1; size: few; DNA: TGCGCCAGCAGCTTGGGAGGGGCGGGGGTCAATGAGCAGTTCTTC; CDR3: CASSLGGAGVNEQFF
V: TRBV6-5; D: TRBD1; J: TRBJ2-1; size: once; DNA: TGTGCCAGCAGGGGACAGGGGTTGAGTGAGCAGTTCTTC; CDR3: CASRGQGLSEQFF
V: TRBV11-2; D: -; J: TRBJ2-3; size: -; DNA: TGTGCCAGCAGCTTAAACGCAGGAAACACAGATACGCAGTATTTT; CDR3: CASSLNAGNTDTQYF
V: TRBV11-1; D: TRBD1; J: TRBJ2-1; size: -; DNA: TGTGCCAGCAGCGGACAGGGGAGCTCCTACAATGAGCAGTTCTTC; CDR3: CASSGQGSSYNEQFF
V: TRBV6-1; D: -; J: TRBJ2-7; size: -; DNA: TGTGCCAGCACCGACCGAGGGGGGGACGAGCAGTACTTC; CDR3: CASTDRGGDEQYF
V: TRBV14; D: -; J: TRBJ1-2; size: -; DNA: TGTGCCAGCAGCCCGTTAGGGGCTAACTATGGCTACACCTTC; CDR3: CASSPLGANYGYTF
V: TRBV6-5; D: -; J: TRBJ2-7; size: -; DNA: TGTGCCAGCAGAACTCAAGGGGGGTACGAGCAGTACTTC; CDR3: CASRTQGGYEQYF
V: TRBV5-1; D: -; J: TRBJ2-3; size: -; DNA: TGCGCCAGCAGCCTCGGGAATCCCGCAGATACGCAGTATTTT; CDR3: CASSLGNPADTQYF
V: TRBV18; D: TRBD1; J: TRBJ1-5; size: once; DNA: TGTGCCAGCTCACCCTCCAGACAGGGCCTTAGCAATCAGCCCCAGCATTTT; CDR3: CASSPSRQGLSNQPQHF
V: TRBV9; D: TRBD2; J: TRBJ2-2; size: -; DNA: TGTGCCAGCAGCGTAGCCGGGAGGGGCGGGGAGCTGTTTTTT; CDR3: CASSVAGRGGELFF
V: TRBV18; D: -; J: TRBJ2-7; size: -; DNA: TGTGCCAGCTCACCAACCAGGATTTACGAGCAGTACTTC; CDR3: CASSPTRIYEQYF
V: TRBV10-3; D: -; J: TRBJ2-1; size: -; DNA: TGTGCCATCAGTCCCCAGCGGGCCCCCTACAATGAGCAGTTCTTC; CDR3: CAISPQRAPYNEQFF
V: TRBV6-1; D: TRBD2; J: TRBJ2-3; size: -; DNA: TGTGCCAGCAGGGCGGGAGCTGTCACAGATACGCAGTATTTT; CDR3: CASRAGAVTDTQYF
V: TRBV5-1; D: TRBD2; J: TRBJ2-3; size: -; DNA: TGCGCCAGCAGCTTTACTAGCGGGAGGGACGGAGATACGCAGTATTTT; CDR3: CASSFTSGRDGDTQYF
V: TRBV19; D: TRBD1; J: TRBJ1-5; size: -; DNA: TGTGCCAGTAGTTCTACAACCGGGACAGATTATCAGCCCCAGCATTTT; CDR3: CASSSTTGTDYQPQHF
V: TRBV9; D: TRBD2; J: TRBJ2-1; size: -; DNA: TGTGCCAGCAGCGGGCTTAGCGGGGGACCGTTCCATGAGCAGTTCTTC; CDR3: CASSGLSGGPFHEQFF
V: TRBV2; D: -; J: TRBJ1-2; size: -; DNA: TGTGCCAGCAGTGATGACGACAGACTCGATGGCTACACCTTC; CDR3: CASSDDDRLDGYTF
V: TRBV27; D: -; J: TRBJ1-5; size: -; DNA: TGTGCCAGCAGACTTGGGACGGCAAATCAGCCCCAGCATTTT; CDR3: CASRLGTANQPQHF
V: TRBV10-2; D: TRBD1; J: TRBJ2-1; size: -; DNA: TGCGCCAGCGAAGGGACAGGGTACAATGAGCAGTTCTTC; CDR3: CASEGTGYNEQFF
V: TRBV11-2; D: TRBD1; J: TRBJ2-7; size: -; DNA: TGTGCCAGCAGCCGACCCCGGGGACAGAACTACGAGCAGTACTTC; CDR3: CASSRPRGQNYEQYF
V: TRBV11-2; D: TRBD1; J: TRBJ2-7; size: few; DNA: TGTGCCAGCAGCTTAGAGCCAGGGGGATACGAGCAGTACTTC; CDR3: CASSLEPGGYEQYF
V: TRBV7-3; D: -; J: TRBJ2-1; size: -; DNA: TGTGCCAGCAGTCTTTATGGCTCCTACAATGAGCAGTTCTTC; CDR3: CASSLYGSYNEQFF
V: TRBV6-5; D: -; J: TRBJ1-1; size: -; DNA: TGTGCCAGCAGTTACAGTGCCCATTCGAACACTGAAGCTTTCTTT; CDR3: CASSYSAHSNTEAFF
V: TRBV4-1; D: TRBD2; J: TRBJ2-7; size: -; DNA: TGCGCCAGCAGCCAAGAAGTAGCTAGCGGGACCTACGAGCAGTACTTC; CDR3: CASSQEVASGTYEQYF
V: TRBV28; D: -; J: TRBJ2-2; size: -; DNA: TGTGCCCTCGCCGCGGGGGCTAACACCGGGGAGCTGTTTTTT; CDR3: CALAAGANTGELFF
V: TRBV19; D: -; J: TRBJ2-7; size: -; DNA: TGTGCCAGTAAAGAGCAGGGCTCCTACGAGCAGTACTTC; CDR3: CASKEQGSYEQYF